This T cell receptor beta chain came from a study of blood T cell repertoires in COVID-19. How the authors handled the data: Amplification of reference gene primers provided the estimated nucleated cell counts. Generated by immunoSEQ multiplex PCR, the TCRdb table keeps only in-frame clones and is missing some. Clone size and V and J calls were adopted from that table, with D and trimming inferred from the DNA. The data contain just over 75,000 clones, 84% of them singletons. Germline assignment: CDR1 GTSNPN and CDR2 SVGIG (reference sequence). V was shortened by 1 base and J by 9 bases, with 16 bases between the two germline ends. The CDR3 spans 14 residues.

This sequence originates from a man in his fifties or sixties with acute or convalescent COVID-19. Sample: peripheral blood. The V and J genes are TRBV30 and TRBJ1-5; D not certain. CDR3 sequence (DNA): TGTGCCTGGAGTGACGGCAGGCCTAAAGGGCCCCAGCATTTT. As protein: CAWSDGRPKGPQHF.